Shown below are 21 T cell receptor beta chains from a single sample sequenced in a study of Ad26.COV2.S vaccination and SARS-CoV-2 variants. Data came from immunoSEQ multiplex PCR; TCRdb stores just in-frame clones and leaves some out. The table lists 300,000 to 400,000 clones, about 91% of them singletons, with under 5% in the top ten. Sequenced here: peripheral blood, sampled after recovery from COVID-19. The source is a human donor who had recovered from COVID-19.

The V and J genes are TRBV12-3 or TRBV12-4 and TRBJ2-1, with 7 bases lining up with TRBD1. After removal of 6 bases from V and 8 bases from J, the junction contained 4 bases not matched to a gene. The CDR3 is 12 residues long. CDR3 region: CASRPQGHEQFF. CDR3 nucleotides: TGTGCCAGCAGGCCACAGGGGCATGAGCAGTTCTTC.

The CDR3 DNA sequence: TGCGCCAGCAGCCAGCCCTACCAAGAGACCCAGTACTTC. This encodes CASSQPYQETQYF. J is TRBJ2-5 and V is TRBV5-1; D not certain. Trimming took 4 bases from V and 0 from J, leaving 7 bases between them. There are 13 residues in the CDR3. Germline values: CDR1 SGHRS, CDR2 YFSETQ.

The rearrangement links TRBV4-1 to TRBJ1-6; D is undetermined. Germline CDR1 and CDR2: MGHRA and YSYEKL. Trimming removed 5 bases at V and 0 bases at J, with 17 bases between. This CDR3 is built from 18 residues. The CDR3 DNA sequence: TGCGCCAGCAGCGCCTTCAAAGGGCGTAGCTCCTATAATTCACCCCTCCACTTT. It yields the protein CASSAFKGRSSYNSPLHF.

This sequence joins TRBV6-1 and TRBJ1-6, with D tentatively TRBD1 (5 bases). Trimming cost V 2 bases and J 6 bases, with 14 bases left between them. Germline assignment: CDR1 MNHNS and CDR2 SASEGT. CDR3 length: 16 amino acids. The CDR3 DNA reads as TGTGCCAGCAGTGAAAGTCAGGGAGCTCCTAATTCACCCCTCCACTTT. This encodes CASSESQGAPNSPLHF.

The rearrangement uses TRBV7-2 and TRBJ1-5; 11 bases align to TRBD1. Germline values: CDR1 SGHTA, CDR2 FQGNSA. The length of the CDR3 is 16 residues. V trimming: 0 bases; J trimming: 7 bases; junction bases outside the gene matches: 5. The CDR3 protein is CASSLAARTGGQPQHF. CDR3 nucleotide sequence: TGTGCCAGCAGCTTAGCGGCCCGGACAGGGGGCCAGCCCCAGCATTTT.

This clone was picked up one time. The rearrangement uses TRBV6-5 and TRBJ2-1; 14 bases are a match to TRBD2. This CDR3 spans 15 amino acids. Looked up from germline, CDR1 is MNHEY and CDR2 is SVGAGI. The junction had 8 bases not matched to a gene; V was cut back by 7 bases and J by 9 bases. For the CDR3, the DNA is TGTGCCAGCAAAAAGGGACTAGCGGGGGATCCTGAGCAGTTCTTC. Protein sequence: CASKKGLAGDPEQFF.

This sequence joins TRBV6-7 and TRBJ1-6; a weak D match, TRBD1 (5 bases). TRBV6-7 is recorded as an ORF, its role being uncertain. With 2 bases removed from V and 6 bases from J, the gap between germline ends came to 14 bases. The CDR3 spans 16 residues. As DNA, the CDR3 is TGTGCCAGCAGTTACGGAGCTCGGGACGTTAATTCACCCCTCCACTTT. Amino acids: CASSYGARDVNSPLHF.

The chain joins TRBV27 to TRBJ1-2; D not resolved. The V end lost 2 bases, the J end lost 4 bases, and 8 bases lay between the germline ends. CDR1 and CDR2 from the germline V gene are MNHEY and SMNVEV (reference sequence). CDR3 length: 13 amino acids. This CDR3 reads CASSLGVGYGYTF. Here the CDR3 DNA reads TGTGCCAGCAGTTTAGGGGTAGGCTATGGCTACACCTTC.

The rearrangement joins TRBV3-1 (or the pseudogene TRBV3-2) to TRBJ2-5; D call uncertain. Trimming shortened V by 0 bases and J by 2 bases, and 22 bases separated the two germline ends. From germline, CDR1 is LGHDT and CDR2 YNNKEL (reference sequence). This CDR3 has 19 amino acids. CDR3 in amino acids: CASSQEFWGPSYGQETQYF. The CDR3 DNA reads as TGTGCCAGCAGCCAAGAGTTTTGGGGTCCTAGTTATGGTCAAGAGACCCAGTACTTC.

This chain uses TRBV5-1 with TRBJ1-6, with D tentatively TRBD1 (5 bases). V was shortened by 0 bases and J by 6 bases, with 13 bases between the two germline ends. This CDR3 contains 16 residues. CDR1 is SGHRS and CDR2 is YFSETQ in the germline V gene. The DNA of the CDR3 is TGCGCCAGCAGCTTGGATCCAGGGTTTGGTAATTCACCCCTCCACTTT. Translated, it gives CASSLDPGFGNSPLHF.

The rearrangement links TRBV6-5 to TRBJ1-2; 7 bases agree with TRBD1. With 4 bases clipped from V and 4 bases from J, the junction kept 3 bases outside the gene matches. The CDR3 spans 13 residues. The germline V gene has CDR1 MNHEY and CDR2 SVGAGI. This CDR3 is CASSLGTAYGYTF. In DNA, the CDR3 is TGTGCCAGCAGTTTAGGGACAGCCTATGGCTACACCTTC.

This chain joins TRBV6-5 and TRBJ2-6, with 7 bases fitting TRBD2. V shed 7 bases, J shed 0 bases, and the junction held 0 bases outside the gene matches. Germline CDR1 reads MNHEY; CDR2 reads SVGAGI. The CDR3 totals 14 residues. CDR3 sequence reads: CASKRDSGANVLTF. The CDR3 DNA follows: TGTGCCAGCAAGCGGGACTCTGGGGCCAACGTCCTGACTTTC.

V usage is TRBV6-5 and J usage is TRBJ2-7; the D gene could be TRBD1 or TRBD2 (5 bases each). V lost 7 bases and J lost 6, with 19 bases in between. This CDR3 comprises 14 residues. Looked up from germline, CDR1 is MNHEY and CDR2 is SVGAGI. CDR3 DNA: TGTGCCAGCACAAACCCGGGACCCCTCGGCGAGCAGTACTTC. Amino acids: CASTNPGPLGEQYF.

The chain combines TRBV10-3 with TRBJ1-1, with D hard to call. Per germline, CDR1 ENHRY and CDR2 SYGVKD. The CDR3 consists of 17 residues. The ends were cut back, 9 bases at V and 1 base at J, with 24 bases in the middle. CDR3 protein: CAISRAGVRVGNTEAFF. CDR3 nucleotide sequence: TGTGCCATATCACGGGCCGGGGTGAGGGTCGGGAACACTGAAGCTTTCTTT.

The chain combines TRBV24-1 with TRBJ2-3, with a weak D call TRBD1 (5 bases). Germline V CDR1 and CDR2: KGHDR, SFDVKD. This CDR3 region has 13 residues. The V end was cut by 3 bases, the J end by 6 bases, with 9 bases between. This CDR3 reads CATSDLPGDTQYF. CDR3 DNA sequence: TGTGCCACCAGTGATCTGCCAGGGGATACGCAGTATTTT.

The rearrangement links TRBV29-1 to TRBJ1-4, with 11 positions matching TRBD1. With 1 base clipped from V and 9 bases from J, the junction kept 13 bases outside the gene matches. This CDR3 contains 17 residues. Per germline, CDR1 SQVTM and CDR2 ANQGSEA. The CDR3 nucleotides read TGCAGCGTTGAAGTTTGGATGTCGGGACAGGGGGTGCAAAAACTGTTTTTT. It specifies CSVEVWMSGQGVQKLFF.

This chain joins TRBV7-2 and TRBJ1-2; D unclear. The CDR3 loop spans 17 amino acids. The ends were cut back, 5 bases at V and 5 bases at J, with 24 bases in the middle. Looked up from germline, CDR1 is SGHTA and CDR2 is FQGNSA. CDR3 DNA sequence: TGTGCCAGCAGCCCGAGGACGGATGGCCGTTATAAGTATGGCTACACCTTC. Protein: CASSPRTDGRYKYGYTF.

The chain combines TRBV3-1 (or the pseudogene TRBV3-2) with TRBJ1-1; 8 bases are shared with TRBD1. The V gene's germline CDR1 is LGHDT and CDR2 YNNKEL (reference sequence). The V gene end was trimmed by 4 bases and the J gene end by 3 bases; junction bases not matched to a gene: 4. CDR3 length: 14 amino acids. The CDR3 protein is CASSRQGSHTEAFF. In nucleotides, the CDR3 is TGTGCCAGCAGCCGACAGGGGTCCCACACTGAAGCTTTCTTT.

This clone was picked up one time. The CDR3 DNA reads TGTGCCAGCAGCTGGGGGGACAGGGCATTGAACACTGAAGCTTTCTTT. Translated, it gives CASSWGDRALNTEAFF. The chain links TRBV5-5 to TRBJ1-1; 9 bases match TRBD1. The V gene's germline CDR1 is SGHKS and CDR2 YYEKEE (reference sequence). With V trimmed by 3 bases and J by 0 bases, 6 bases remained unmatched. This CDR3 has 16 amino acids.

This clone came up once. The V call is TRBV19, the J call TRBJ1-2; 8 nucleotides align to TRBD1. The V gene's germline CDR1 is LNHDA and CDR2 SQIVND (reference sequence). The CDR3 runs 14 residues. With 9 bases clipped from V and 3 bases from J, the junction kept 9 bases outside the gene matches. The CDR3 loop is CASATGEWDYGYTF. The CDR3 nucleotides read TGTGCCAGCGCGACAGGGGAGTGGGACTATGGCTACACCTTC.

The J gene is TRBJ1-6, the V gene TRBV25-1; D gene ambiguous. The CDR3 totals 15 residues. Germline CDR1 MGHDK, CDR2 SYGVNS. Between the trimmed V and J ends, which lost 5 bases and 0 bases, there was a span of 8 bases. The CDR3 protein is CASSRAFSYNSPLHF. CDR3 DNA sequence: TGTGCCAGCAGTCGGGCCTTCTCCTATAATTCACCCCTCCACTTT.